This TCR beta chain was retrieved from a study of blood T cell repertoires in COVID-19. As for the study in general: Samples came from the United States, Italy and Spain, spanning acute and convalescent COVID-19.

Sequencing used immunoSEQ multiplex PCR; TCRdb keeps in-frame clones, though not all of them. The sample lists roughly 130,000 clones, 90% occurring once. This clone was seen a handful of times. The germline V gene has CDR1 SEHNR and CDR2 FQNEAQ (reference sequence). This CDR3 spans 14 amino acids. V was shortened by 0 bases and J by 6 bases, with 11 bases between the two germline ends. The chain has TRBV7-9 and TRBJ1-1; D call uncertain. This TCR was sampled from a man aged 55 to 70 with COVID-19, enrolled during active disease. The sample taken for sequencing was peripheral blood. The CDR3 bases are TGTGCCAGCAGCTTAGCGGCGGAGGTGGCTGAAGCTTTCTTT. This sequence encodes CASSLAAEVAEAFF.